The 9 T cell receptor beta chains reported below all come from one sample, sequenced in a study of immune evolution from preneoplasia to lung adenocarcinoma. Sequencing was performed with immunoSEQ multiplex PCR; in TCRdb, only in-frame clones are kept and a portion is missing. The sample holds approximately 3,700 clones; around four fifths are singletons and the top ten take around 12%. The sample was FFPE adjacent normal lung tissue. These TCRs come from a person aged 70 to 85 with lung adenocarcinoma.

The chain links TRBV19 to TRBJ2-7; D not certain. The germline V gene encodes CDR1 LNHDA and CDR2 SQIVND (reference sequence). CDR3 length: 13 residues. V lost 5 bases, J lost 2 bases, and 10 bases lay in between. This CDR3 is CASSPKGTYEQYF. The DNA of the CDR3 is TGTGCCAGTAGTCCTAAAGGCACCTACGAGCAGTACTTC.

This chain joins TRBV7-2 and TRBJ1-2, with D perhaps matching TRBD1 (6 bases). Trimming removed 0 bases from V and 6 bases from J, with 11 bases in between. Germline lookup yields CDR1 SGHTA and CDR2 FQGNSA. This CDR3 has 14 amino acids. The CDR3, as DNA: TGTGCCAGCAGCTTAGCGCTCACAGGGCATGGCTACACCTTC. Protein sequence: CASSLALTGHGYTF. Variable domain in full (rest from reference TRBV7-2 and TRBJ1-2): GAGVSQSPSNKVTEKGKDVELRCDPISGHTALYWYRQSLGQGLEFLIYFQGNSAPDKSGLPSDRFSAERTGGSVSTLTIQRTQQEDSAVYLCASSLALTGHGYTFGSGTRLTVV.

The chain has TRBV11-2 and TRBJ1-1; D possibly corresponds to TRBD1 (5 bases). Germline CDR1 is SGHAT and CDR2 is FQNNGV. The ends were cut back, 7 bases at V and 1 base at J, with 13 bases in the middle. This CDR3 contains 14 residues. The CDR3 loop reads CASTVPGQNTEAFF. The DNA for the CDR3 is TGTGCCAGCACCGTGCCGGGGCAGAACACTGAAGCTTTCTTT.

This clone was seen a few times. The V and J genes are TRBV7-3 and TRBJ1-6, with 11 bases identical to TRBD1. CDR3 size: 13 residues. CDR1 and CDR2 (germline): SGHTA, FQGTGA. Losses at the gene ends were 8 bases for V and 8 bases for J; bases not matched to a gene: 2. CDR3 region: CASRDRGDSPLHF. The CDR3, as DNA: TGTGCCAGCCGGGACAGGGGGGATTCACCCCTCCACTTT.

In its sample, this clone is large. This sequence joins TRBV7-9 and TRBJ1-5, with 9 nucleotides matching TRBD1. CDR1 SEHNR and CDR2 FQNEAQ come from the germline V gene (reference sequence). V shed 3 bases, J shed 2 bases, and the junction held 5 bases outside the gene matches. The CDR3 has 16 residues. The CDR3 DNA is TGTGCCAGCAGCTTGGCGGGACAGGGAGGCAATCAGCCCCAGCATTTT. This translates into CASSLAGQGGNQPQHF.

The rearrangement links TRBV20-1 to TRBJ2-5; D remains unclear. CDR3 length: 8 amino acids. Deletions cut 7 bases from V and 11 bases from J, with 8 bases between. CDR1 and CDR2 (germline): DFQATT, SNEGSKA (reference sequence). In DNA, the CDR3 is TGCAGTGGGAAGGAGCAGTACTTC. Translated: CSGKEQYF.

The V gene is TRBV5-1, the J gene TRBJ2-3; 9 bases fit TRBD1. Germline V gene sequence: CDR1 SGHRS, CDR2 YFSETQ. V trimming: 4 bases; J trimming: 2 bases; junction bases outside the gene matches: 17. This CDR3 has 19 residues. The CDR3 is CASSQQGNRGRLSTDTQYF. In nucleotides, the CDR3 is TGCGCCAGCAGCCAGCAGGGGAACAGGGGGCGCTTATCCACAGATACGCAGTATTTT.

V gene TRBV5-6 combines with J gene TRBJ1-6, with TRBD1 matching over 9 bases. Losses at the gene ends were 1 base for V and 9 bases for J; bases not matched to a gene: 5. CDR1 SGHDT and CDR2 YYEEEE come from the germline V gene. The CDR3 runs to 15 residues. This CDR3 is CASSLKWTGVSPLHF. In nucleotides, the CDR3 is TGTGCCAGCAGCTTGAAGTGGACAGGGGTTTCACCCCTCCACTTT. Drawing the rest from reference TRBV5-6 and TRBJ1-6, the complete variable domain is DAGVTQSPTHLIKTRGQQVTLRCSPKSGHDTVSWYQQALGQGPQFIFQYYEEEERQRGNFPDRFSGHQFPNYSSELNVNALLLGDSALYLCASSLKWTGVSPLHFGNGTRLTVT.

In nucleotides, the CDR3 is TGTGCCAGCAACATGTACGGGGGCACAGATACGCAGTATTTT. Residues: CASNMYGGTDTQYF. The chain links TRBV9 to TRBJ2-3; D is possibly TRBD2 (5 bases). Trimming removed 6 bases from V and 1 base from J, with 12 bases in between. The CDR3 consists of 14 residues. CDR1 and CDR2 from the germline V gene are SGDLS and YYNGEE. The full variable domain, with the rest looked up from reference TRBV9 and TRBJ2-3, is DSGVTQTPKHLITATGQRVTLRCSPRSGDLSVYWYQQSLDQGLQFLIQYYNGEERAKGNILERFSAQQFPDLHSELNLSSLELGDSALYFCASNMYGGTDTQYFGPGTRLTVL.